A selection of T cell receptor beta chains follows, all from one sample in a study of OX40 agonist ivuxolimab in advanced cancers. TCRdb keeps only in-frame clones here, not all; method: immunoSEQ multiplex PCR. The table lists some 90,000 clones, around 90% of them singletons. The input for sequencing was CD4+ or CD8+ T cells sorted from blood, taken in a trial of the OX40 agonist ivuxolimab. These TCRs come from an adult with an advanced solid tumor such as melanoma, head and neck, liver or kidney cancer. CDR3s leave out the opening cysteine and the closing phenylalanine or tryptophan. The order of the fields is V gene, CDR3 protein.

TRBV21-1 ARLQGRNEQF
TRBV5-1 ASSIRGTPNILSYEQY
TRBV7-2 ASSFATGELF
TRBV6-1 ASSENVRSGTDTQY
TRBV14 ASSQELGGLGEKLF
TRBV19 ASSVQGVREQY
TRBV6-1 ASSEGVVGLNRQETQY
TRBV5-1 ASSLAGPDRGGEKLF
TRBV29-1 SVDKGPETQY
TRBV7-2 ASSSQVDYT